These 15 T cell receptor beta chains were all obtained from the same sample, sequenced in a study of blood T cell repertoires in COVID-19 (dated by TCRdb to 2020 to 2021). Library method: the immunoSEQ multiplex PCR assay. What TCRdb holds here is the immuneACCESS table cut down to in-frame rearrangements. Part of the clones is not present; checked against another copy, under half of the missing clones reflect an unresolved V gene, and the others are unexplained. For this sample the table gives 88,000 or so clones, of which over 70% were detected only once. The ten largest clones add up to about an eighth of the sample. The sample was peripheral blood. These receptors came from a man older than 75 with acute or convalescent COVID-19.

This clone was seen only once. This chain connects TRBV7-6 to TRBJ2-2; D is uncertain. CDR3 size: 15 residues. V was cut by 6 bases and J by 2 bases, with 13 bases left in between. CDR1 and CDR2 from the germline V gene are SGHVS and FNYEAQ. CDR3 loop: CASRADSVNTGELFF. DNA for the CDR3: TGTGCCAGCAGAGCTGACTCAGTTAACACCGGGGAGCTGTTTTTT.

For the CDR3, the DNA is TGTGCCAGCAGCCCAACAACCCGGGGGGGAGGGGACACTGAAGCTTTCTTT. Translation gives CASSPTTRGGGDTEAFF. The chain recombines TRBV11-2 with TRBJ1-1; possibly TRBD1 for D (5 bases). With 5 bases removed from V and 3 bases from J, the gap between germline ends came to 22 bases. Germline V lookup: CDR1 SGHAT, CDR2 FQNNGV. The CDR3 extends over 17 amino acids. The full variable domain, its missing parts supplied by reference TRBV11-2 and TRBJ1-1, is EAGVAQSPRYKIIEKRQSVAFWCNPISGHATLYWYQQILGQGPKLLIQFQNNGVVDDSQLPKDRFSAERLKGVDSTLKIQPAKLEDSAVYLCASSPTTRGGGDTEAFFGQGTRLTVV.

The V and J genes are TRBV11-2 and TRBJ2-7, with D hard to call. This CDR3 is built from 14 residues. Germline CDR1 reads SGHAT; CDR2 reads FQNNGV. The V gene lost 3 bases and the J gene lost 5 bases, with 14 bases spanning the gap. CDR3 in amino acids: CASSFNEHLDEQYF. CDR3 nucleotides: TGTGCCAGCAGCTTTAACGAGCACCTTGACGAGCAGTACTTC.

This clone was recorded only once. The chain's CDR3 is CASSPYSTVNEKLFF. The DNA for the CDR3 is TGCGCCAGCAGCCCCTATAGTACAGTGAATGAAAAACTGTTTTTT. This sequence joins TRBV4-1 and TRBJ1-4; no clear D gene. The length of the CDR3 is 15 residues. Per the germline V gene, CDR1 is MGHRA and CDR2 is YSYEKL. Trimming stripped 4 bases from V and 5 bases from J, with 14 bases between.

The table lists this clone with a count of one. The rearrangement uses TRBV25-1 and TRBJ1-2; D possibly corresponds to TRBD1 (6 bases). This CDR3 is built from 17 residues. The V end was cut by 3 bases, the J end by 1 base, with 18 bases between. Germline V CDR1 and CDR2: MGHDK, SYGVNS. The CDR3 DNA reads TGTGCCAGCAGTGATTTGTCTGGGACAAGTGGTAACTATGGCTACACCTTC. Its protein product is CASSDLSGTSGNYGYTF.

The chain links TRBV27 to TRBJ1-2; 7 positions agree with TRBD1. The length of the CDR3 is 12 residues. The V segment lost 2 bases and the J segment 8 bases; nucleotides outside the gene matches: 2. The germline V gene encodes CDR1 MNHEY and CDR2 SMNVEV (reference sequence). The CDR3 DNA reads as TGTGCCAGCAGTTTAGACAGGGAGGGCTACACCTTC. This gives the protein CASSLDREGYTF.

The chain has TRBV3-1 (or the pseudogene TRBV3-2) and TRBJ2-2; weak D call: TRBD1 (6 bases). The CDR3 has 15 amino acids. V was cut by 4 bases and J by 3 bases, with 12 bases left in between. Germline V gene data show CDR1 as LGHDT and CDR2 as YNNKEL (reference sequence). CDR3 nucleotide sequence: TGTGCCAGCAGCCGCGGACAGACGGACACCGGGGAGCTGTTTTTT. Translating it yields CASSRGQTDTGELFF.

The V call is TRBV4-1, the J call TRBJ1-2; 7 nucleotides line up with TRBD1. Per the germline V gene, CDR1 is MGHRA and CDR2 is YSYEKL. This CDR3 is 15 amino acids long. The J segment lost 2 bases and the V segment lost 1 base, leaving 4 bases of the junction unmatched. The CDR3 spells CASSQVVQGNYGYTF. CDR3 DNA: TGCGCCAGCAGCCAAGTCGTACAGGGGAACTATGGCTACACCTTC.

This clone is a singleton in its sample. V is TRBV29-1 and J is TRBJ2-1, with D uncertain. This CDR3 comprises 14 residues. The ends were cut back, 3 bases at V and 9 bases at J, with 18 bases in the middle. Germline V gene lookup returns CDR1 SQVTM and CDR2 ANQGSEA. The CDR3 protein is CSVDLSARPVEQFF. CDR3 coding DNA: TGCAGCGTTGATTTAAGCGCCCGACCGGTTGAGCAGTTCTTC.

CDR3 sequence: CASSWGTGGSYSNQPQHF. CDR3 DNA sequence: TGTGCCAGTAGTTGGGGGACAGGGGGCTCCTATAGCAATCAGCCCCAGCATTTT. The gene calls are TRBV19 and TRBJ1-5, with 12 bases aligning to TRBD1. The CDR3 is 18 residues long. V trimming: 5 bases; J trimming: 0 bases; junction bases outside the gene matches: 8. The germline V gene encodes CDR1 LNHDA and CDR2 SQIVND (reference sequence).

J is TRBJ1-2 and V is TRBV18, with TRBD1 matching 10 bases. V was pared by 6 bases and J by 6 bases, with 7 bases of the junction left unmatched. The CDR3 length is 14 residues. Germline CDR1 reads KGHSH; CDR2 reads LQKENI. The chain's CDR3 is CASSQGQGVNGYTF. CDR3 DNA sequence: TGTGCCAGCTCGCAAGGACAGGGGGTTAATGGCTACACCTTC. Filled out from reference TRBV18 and TRBJ1-2, the complete variable domain reads NAGVMQNPRHLVRRRGQEARLRCSPMKGHSHVYWYRQLPEEGLKFMVYLQKENIIDESGMPKERFSAEFPKEGPSILRIQQVVRGDSAAYFCASSQGQGVNGYTFGSGTRLTVV.

The chain carries TRBV7-8 and TRBJ1-3, with a possible D match to TRBD1 (6 bases). The CDR3 is 14 amino acids. Germline-derived CDR1 and CDR2 are SGHVS and FQNEAQ. CDR3 sequence reads: CVSSWGLSGNTIYF. The CDR3 nucleotides read TGTGTCTCATCGTGGGGGCTCTCTGGAAACACCATATATTTT.

This chain links TRBV7-9 with TRBJ2-5; 10 nucleotides line up with TRBD2. Unmatched junction bases numbered 1, after V lost 2 bases and J lost 4 bases. CDR1 and CDR2 from the germline V gene are SEHNR and FQNEAQ (reference sequence). The CDR3 contains 14 residues. The CDR3 bases are TGTGCCAGCAGCTTACTAGCGGGGGTAGAGACCCAGTACTTC. It yields the protein CASSLLAGVETQYF. The complete variable domain, with remaining parts taken from reference TRBV7-9 and TRBJ2-5, reads DTGVSQNPRHKITKRGQNVTFRCDPISEHNRLYWYRQTLGQGPEFLTYFQNEAQLEKSRLLSDRFSAERPKGSFSTLEIQRTEQGDSAMYLCASSLLAGVETQYFGPGTRLLVL.

The chain couples TRBV9 to TRBJ2-7; 8 positions agree with TRBD2. J gave up 3 bases and V 0 bases, and 5 bases lay outside the gene matches. The CDR3 runs 15 residues. Per the germline V gene, CDR1 is SGDLS and CDR2 is YYNGEE. The CDR3 DNA sequence: TGTGCCAGCAGCGTAGGAGCGGGGGCTCGCTACGAGCAGTACTTC. Translated: CASSVGAGARYEQYF. Full variable domain (missing parts from reference TRBV9 and TRBJ2-7): DSGVTQTPKHLITATGQRVTLRCSPRSGDLSVYWYQQSLDQGLQFLIQYYNGEERAKGNILERFSAQQFPDLHSELNLSSLELGDSALYFCASSVGAGARYEQYFGPGTRLTVT.

The rearrangement links TRBV7-2 to TRBJ1-1; no reliable D call. The CDR3 is made up of 14 amino acids. CDR1 SGHTA and CDR2 FQGNSA come from the germline V gene. V was shortened by 1 base and J by 4 bases, with 10 bases between the two germline ends. The CDR3 bases are TGTGCCAGCAGCTTAGTCGTGGGGAGCACTGAAGCTTTCTTT. It is translated as CASSLVVGSTEAFF.